The 27 T cell receptor beta chains below were found in one sample sequenced in a study of blood T cell repertoires in COVID-19. TCRdb keeps only in-frame clones here, not all; method: immunoSEQ multiplex PCR. Of about 160,000 clones detected, under 90% appear once; the ten largest clones hold around 7.1%. The specimen sequenced was PBMCs or T cells enriched from blood (not recorded which). These receptors were taken from a man over 45 who had recovered from COVID-19.

The V and J genes are TRBV4-2 and TRBJ1-1, with unresolved D. Trimming stripped 0 bases from V and 1 base from J, with 12 bases between. There are 16 residues in the CDR3. Germline V lookup: CDR1 LGHNA, CDR2 YNFKEQ. CDR3 loop: CASSQDRRRENTEAFF. The CDR3 coding sequence is TGTGCCAGCAGCCAAGATCGAAGACGGGAGAACACTGAAGCTTTCTTT.

The V call is TRBV2, the J call TRBJ2-2; no clear D. Per germline, CDR1 SNHLY and CDR2 FYNNEI. This CDR3 comprises 13 residues. Trimming took 7 bases from V and 2 from J, leaving 8 bases between them. In DNA form, the CDR3 reads TGTGCCAGCATCGAGCTAAACACCGGGGAGCTGTTTTTT. It encodes CASIELNTGELFF. The full variable domain, rest sourced from reference TRBV2 and TRBJ2-2, is EPEVTQTPSHQVTQMGQEVILRCVPISNHLYFYWYRQILGQKVEFLVSFYNNEISEKSEIFDDQFSVERPDGSNFTLKIRSTKLEDSAMYFCASIELNTGELFFGEGSRLTVL.

This chain links TRBV12-5 with TRBJ1-2; 7 nucleotides line up with TRBD1. CDR1 is LGHNT, CDR2 FRNRAP, per germline. The CDR3 extends over 11 amino acids. V lost 5 bases, J lost 7 bases, and 1 base stayed unmatched. CDR3: CASGTGVGYTF. DNA for the CDR3: TGTGCTAGTGGTACAGGGGTTGGCTACACCTTC.

The V and J genes are TRBV7-9 and TRBJ1-2, with D perhaps matching TRBD1 (6 bases). Per the germline V gene, CDR1 is SEHNR and CDR2 is FQNEAQ (reference sequence). This CDR3 is 16 amino acids long. V lost 0 bases to trimming and J lost 0 bases, with 11 bases between them. CDR3 protein: CASSLARTASNYGYTF. CDR3 nucleotide sequence: TGTGCCAGCAGCTTAGCGCGGACAGCCTCTAACTATGGCTACACCTTC.

The V and J genes are TRBV2 and TRBJ1-5, with D possibly matching TRBD1 (5 bases). Trimming left V 7 bases short and J 0 bases short, with 13 bases between. Germline V gene lookup returns CDR1 SNHLY and CDR2 FYNNEI. This CDR3 contains 15 residues. The CDR3 region has the DNA TGTGCCAGCACGGAGCGACAGATTAGCAATCAGCCCCAGCATTTT. Protein sequence: CASTERQISNQPQHF. Complete variable domain (other parts from reference TRBV2 and TRBJ1-5): EPEVTQTPSHQVTQMGQEVILRCVPISNHLYFYWYRQILGQKVEFLVSFYNNEISEKSEIFDDQFSVERPDGSNFTLKIRSTKLEDSAMYFCASTERQISNQPQHFGDGTRLSIL.

The chain joins TRBV6-5 to TRBJ2-5; 7 positions match TRBD1. Germline assignment: CDR1 MNHEY and CDR2 SVGAGI. The CDR3 loop spans 14 amino acids. Trimming took 5 bases from V and 1 from J; bases not matched to a gene: 4. CDR3: CASSPRDSQETQYF. The CDR3 region has the DNA TGTGCCAGCAGTCCCCGGGACAGCCAAGAGACCCAGTACTTC.

The rearrangement joins TRBV12-3 or TRBV12-4 to TRBJ2-7; unclear D gene. This CDR3 comprises 13 residues. Between the trimmed V and J ends, which lost 6 bases and 3 bases, there was a span of 12 bases. CDR3 in DNA: TGTGCCAGCAGCCCAGAGGATCTCTACGAGCAGTACTTC. This translates into CASSPEDLYEQYF.

The V and J genes are TRBV7-2 and TRBJ1-4, with a tentative D call TRBD1 (5 bases). Germline V gene data show CDR1 as SGHTA and CDR2 as FQGNSA. The CDR3 runs to 14 residues. Trimming pared 5 bases from V and 3 bases from J, leaving 10 bases between. This CDR3 is CASSPGGPNEKLFF. The CDR3 bases are TGTGCCAGCAGCCCCGGGGGTCCTAATGAAAAACTGTTTTTT. The full variable domain, completed using reference TRBV7-2 and TRBJ1-4, is GAGVSQSPSNKVTEKGKDVELRCDPISGHTALYWYRQSLGQGLEFLIYFQGNSAPDKSGLPSDRFSAERTGGSVSTLTIQRTQQEDSAVYLCASSPGGPNEKLFFGSGTQLSVL.

The V and J genes are TRBV27 and TRBJ1-2, with D possibly being TRBD1 (6 bases). From germline, CDR1 is MNHEY and CDR2 SMNVEV (reference sequence). The CDR3 loop spans 13 amino acids. Trimming took off 3 bases at V and 2 bases at J, with 7 bases between the two ends. The CDR3 DNA follows: TGTGCCAGCAGTTTCACAGGGAACTATGGCTACACCTTC. Translating gives CASSFTGNYGYTF.

The chain links TRBV7-9 to TRBJ1-1, with 8 bases identical to TRBD1. With V trimmed by 3 bases and J by 8 bases, 5 bases remained unmatched. This CDR3 contains 13 residues. Germline V gene lookup returns CDR1 SEHNR and CDR2 FQNEAQ (reference sequence). The CDR3 spells CASSFGTGTEAFF. Here the CDR3 DNA reads TGTGCCAGCAGCTTCGGGACAGGTACGGAAGCTTTCTTT.

This clone occurred once. The chain recombines TRBV2 with TRBJ1-5, with 11 bases identical to TRBD1. CDR1 is SNHLY and CDR2 is FYNNEI in the germline V gene. This CDR3 comprises 17 residues. J lost 1 base, V lost 5 bases, and 7 bases had no gene match. CDR3 region: CASSPRTGGRSNQPQHF. The CDR3 bases are TGTGCCAGCAGTCCTCGGACAGGGGGCCGGAGCAATCAGCCCCAGCATTTT.

This chain uses TRBV2 with TRBJ2-7; D is unresolved. This CDR3 is 12 amino acids long. Between the trimmed V and J ends, which lost 5 bases and 4 bases, there was a span of 9 bases. Looked up from germline, CDR1 is SNHLY and CDR2 is FYNNEI. The CDR3 region has the DNA TGTGCCAGCAGTATTAGAAGTTACGAGCAGTACTTC. Amino acids: CASSIRSYEQYF.

This clone was seen a single time. The genes are TRBV21-1 and TRBJ2-7; the tabulated D call, TRBD1, remains unverified against the DNA. TRBV21-1 represents a pseudogene. This CDR3 region has 13 residues. The CDR3 bases are TGTGCCAGGTGGACAGGGGTTTACTACGAGCAGTACTTC. Protein: CARWTGVYYEQYF.

This chain uses TRBV5-4 with TRBJ1-6; TRBD1 matches 8 bases. Trimming took 4 bases from V and 7 from J; bases not matched to a gene: 10. CDR3 length: 16 amino acids. The germline V gene has CDR1 SGHNT and CDR2 YYREEE (reference sequence). CDR3 residues: CASSTIPGTGNSPLHF. CDR3 coding DNA: TGTGCCAGCAGCACGATACCCGGGACAGGCAATTCACCCCTCCACTTT.

The chain combines TRBV13 with TRBJ2-7, with a possible D match to TRBD1 (6 bases). The germline V gene has CDR1 PRHDT and CDR2 FYEKMQ (reference sequence). Trimming took off 1 base at V and 5 bases at J, with 12 bases between the two ends. This CDR3 has 14 residues. The CDR3 protein is CASSLDRVVHEQYF. The CDR3, as DNA: TGTGCCAGCAGCTTAGACAGGGTCGTCCACGAGCAGTACTTC.

This clone came up once. This chain connects TRBV14 to TRBJ2-3; 13 nucleotides align to TRBD2. The V gene end was trimmed by 9 bases and the J gene end by 7 bases; junction bases not matched to a gene: 10. Looked up from germline, CDR1 is SGHDN and CDR2 is FVKESK. CDR3 size: 15 residues. The CDR3 coding sequence is TGTGCCAGTGGACTAGCGGGGGCCTTAAGGAATACGCAGTATTTT. Its protein product is CASGLAGALRNTQYF.

The count of this clone is one. The chain recombines TRBV3-1 (or the pseudogene TRBV3-2) with TRBJ1-6; D remains ambiguous. The germline CDR1 and CDR2 sequences are LGHDT and YNNKEL (reference sequence). The CDR3 runs 14 residues. V was pared by 8 bases and J by 4 bases, with 12 bases between. The CDR3 nucleotides read TGTGCCAGCGGCCCCGTTCGGTATAATTCACCCCTCCACTTT. Translating gives CASGPVRYNSPLHF.

The chain couples TRBV7-8 to TRBJ2-1, with 10 bases fitting TRBD2. The CDR3 extends over 15 amino acids. CDR1 and CDR2 from the germline V gene are SGHVS and FQNEAQ. Trimming removed 5 bases from V and 4 bases from J; junction bases left unmatched: 5. The CDR3 is CASSRTSGEYNEQFF. The DNA of the CDR3 is TGTGCCAGCAGCCGAACTAGCGGGGAGTACAATGAGCAGTTCTTC.

This clone was observed a few times. This chain connects TRBV19 to TRBJ1-1, with 7 nucleotides matching TRBD1. The J segment lost 3 bases and the V segment lost 7 bases, leaving 11 bases of the junction unmatched. Germline loops: CDR1 LNHDA, CDR2 SQIVND (reference sequence). This CDR3 has 15 residues. The DNA for the CDR3 is TGTGCCAGTATCGACCGGGACAGACTTTACACTGAAGCTTTCTTT. Protein: CASIDRDRLYTEAFF. The full variable domain, its missing parts supplied by reference TRBV19 and TRBJ1-1, is DGGITQSPKYLFRKEGQNVTLSCEQNLNHDAMYWYRQDPGQGLRLIYYSQIVNDFQKGDIAEGYSVSREKKESFPLTVTSAQKNPTAFYLCASIDRDRLYTEAFFGQGTRLTVV.

The chain links TRBV2 to TRBJ2-5; TRBD2 agrees at 13 bases. Germline loops: CDR1 SNHLY, CDR2 FYNNEI. V shed 8 bases, J shed 4 bases, and the junction held 10 bases outside the gene matches. The CDR3 is 16 amino acids. Written as DNA, the CDR3 is TGTGCCAGCCGGAAACTAGCGGGGGGGTTTGGAGAGACCCAGTACTTC. It yields the protein CASRKLAGGFGETQYF.

This chain connects TRBV14 to TRBJ2-1; 8 nucleotides match TRBD2. The CDR3 sequence is 17 residues long. V shed 2 bases and J 0 bases; nucleotides not matched to a gene: 6. The germline V gene has CDR1 SGHDN and CDR2 FVKESK. The CDR3 loop is CASSQRERGNSYNEQFF. CDR3 bases: TGTGCCAGCAGCCAACGGGAGCGGGGGAACTCCTACAATGAGCAGTTCTTC.

This chain uses TRBV6-2 or TRBV6-3 with TRBJ2-2; D might be TRBD2 (5 bases). The germline gives CDR1 MNHEY, CDR2 SVGEGT. The CDR3 loop spans 16 amino acids. The V end was cut by 4 bases, the J end by 6 bases, with 18 bases between. The CDR3 spells CASSLPSTGTAGELFF. CDR3 in DNA: TGTGCCAGCAGTTTACCTTCGACGGGAACAGCCGGGGAGCTGTTTTTT.

The chain carries TRBV12-5 and TRBJ2-1, with 12 bases that match TRBD2. V lost 0 bases and J lost 6; bases outside the gene matches: 6. Germline V gives CDR1 LGHNT, CDR2 FRNRAP. The CDR3 covers 17 residues. CDR3 region: CASGLVLAGGVVNEQFF. The CDR3 DNA reads TGTGCTAGTGGTTTGGTACTAGCGGGGGGTGTAGTCAATGAGCAGTTCTTC.

The V and J genes are TRBV7-9 and TRBJ2-1; TRBD1 might be the D (6 bases). V lost 7 bases and J 0 bases, leaving 13 bases between the germline ends. This CDR3 contains 15 residues. The germline gives CDR1 SEHNR, CDR2 FQNEAQ (reference sequence). The DNA of the CDR3 is TGTGCCAGCAACTCGGACAGTGGCTCCTACAATGAGCAGTTCTTC. Residues: CASNSDSGSYNEQFF.

Only one count was recorded for this clone. The J gene is TRBJ2-1, the V gene TRBV7-8; TRBD2 agrees at 11 bases. The germline CDR1 and CDR2 sequences are SGHVS and FQNEAQ. Trimming removed 5 bases from V and 5 bases from J; junction bases left unmatched: 8. The CDR3 spans 16 residues. CDR3 sequence (DNA): TGTGCCAGCAGCCTCAAGGGGACTAGCGGAAACAATGAGCAGTTCTTC. Translated, it gives CASSLKGTSGNNEQFF.

The V gene is TRBV6-5, the J gene TRBJ2-2; D gene ambiguous. Germline CDR1 reads MNHEY; CDR2 reads SVGAGI. V was shortened by 6 bases and J by 5 bases, with 7 bases between the two germline ends. This CDR3 is built from 12 residues. The CDR3 loop is CASRKTTGELFF. DNA of the CDR3: TGTGCCAGCAGAAAGACTACCGGGGAGCTGTTTTTT.

This clone showed up just a few times. J is TRBJ1-2 and V is TRBV7-2, with TRBD1 matching over 9 bases. V lost 5 bases and J lost 4; bases outside the gene matches: 5. The CDR3 runs 14 residues. CDR1 is SGHTA and CDR2 is FQGNSA in the germline V gene. DNA for the CDR3: TGTGCCAGCAGCAGAACGGGACAGGGCTATGGCTACACCTTC. Residues: CASSRTGQGYGYTF. The full variable domain, with the rest looked up from reference TRBV7-2 and TRBJ1-2, is GAGVSQSPSNKVTEKGKDVELRCDPISGHTALYWYRQSLGQGLEFLIYFQGNSAPDKSGLPSDRFSAERTGGSVSTLTIQRTQQEDSAVYLCASSRTGQGYGYTFGSGTRLTVV.